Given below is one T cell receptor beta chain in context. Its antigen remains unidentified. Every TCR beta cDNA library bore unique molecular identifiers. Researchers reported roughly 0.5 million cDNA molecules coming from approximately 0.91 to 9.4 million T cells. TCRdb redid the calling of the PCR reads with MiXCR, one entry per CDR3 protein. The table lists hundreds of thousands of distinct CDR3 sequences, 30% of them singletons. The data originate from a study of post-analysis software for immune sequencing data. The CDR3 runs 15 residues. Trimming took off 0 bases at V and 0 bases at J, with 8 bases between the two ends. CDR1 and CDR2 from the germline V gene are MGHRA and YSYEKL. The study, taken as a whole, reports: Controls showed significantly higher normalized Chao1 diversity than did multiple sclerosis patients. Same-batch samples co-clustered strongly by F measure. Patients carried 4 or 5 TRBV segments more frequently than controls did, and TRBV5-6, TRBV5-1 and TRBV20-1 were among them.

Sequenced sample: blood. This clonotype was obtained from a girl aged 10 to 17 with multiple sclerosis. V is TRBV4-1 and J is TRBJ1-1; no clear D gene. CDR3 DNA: TGCGCCAGCAGCCAAGAACGGGCAGTGAACACTGAAGCTTTCTTT. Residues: CASSQERAVNTEAFF.